This T cell receptor beta chain derives from a study of blood T cell repertoires in COVID-19. As for the study in general: The United States, Italy and Spain provided the acute and convalescent COVID-19 samples.

Seattle participants joined during active infection and were tracked over time. In the authors' methods: Quantification of nucleated cells was approximated via reference gene primer amplification. The method was immunoSEQ multiplex PCR; TCRdb's version includes in-frame clones alone and lacks a portion of them. V, J and clone size are those of that table, while D and trimming were read from the DNA. The sample has 90,000 to 100,000 clones, 80% to 90% seen once. The junction had 2 bases not matched to a gene; V was cut back by 1 base and J by 3 bases. The germline CDR1 and CDR2 sequences are MGHRA and YSYEKL. The CDR3 totals 15 residues.

The chain employs TRBV4-1 and TRBJ1-3; 8 bases are a match to TRBD1. This sequence was found in a man aged 50 to 59 with COVID-19, enrolled during active disease. The sequenced sample consisted of peripheral blood. The CDR3 region has the DNA TGCGCCAGCAGCCAAGTCAGGGGGCTTGGAAACACCATATATTTT. Encoded protein: CASSQVRGLGNTIYF.